Each of the 10 T cell receptor beta chains below was sequenced from the same sample in a study of blood T cell repertoires in COVID-19. Generated by immunoSEQ multiplex PCR, the TCRdb table keeps only in-frame clones and is missing some. The sample records about 380,000 clones, nearly 90% being singletons. The material sequenced was peripheral blood. Receptors originate from a man aged 18 to 30 with active or convalescent COVID-19.

J is TRBJ2-1 and V is TRBV9; perhaps TRBD1 as D (6 bases). The CDR3 contains 17 residues. CDR1 is SGDLS, CDR2 YYNGEE, per germline. Trimming took off 0 bases at V and 0 bases at J, with 13 bases between the two ends. CDR3 in DNA: TGTGCCAGCAGCGTAGGTCATGGGACACTCTCCTACAATGAGCAGTTCTTC. Translated, it gives CASSVGHGTLSYNEQFF.

This clone was counted a few times. This chain connects TRBV7-9 to TRBJ2-3; a weak D match, TRBD2 (5 bases). Between the trimmed V and J ends, which lost 4 bases and 2 bases, there was a span of 10 bases. The germline V gene has CDR1 SEHNR and CDR2 FQNEAQ (reference sequence). This CDR3 is built from 14 residues. In DNA form, the CDR3 reads TGTGCCAGCAGCTGGGCGGGTCCCACAGATACGCAGTATTTT. Protein product: CASSWAGPTDTQYF. Drawing the rest from reference TRBV7-9 and TRBJ2-3, the complete variable domain is DTGVSQNPRHKITKRGQNVTFRCDPISEHNRLYWYRQTLGQGPEFLTYFQNEAQLEKSRLLSDRFSAERPKGSFSTLEIQRTEQGDSAMYLCASSWAGPTDTQYFGPGTRLTVL.

The chain is built from TRBV18 and TRBJ2-5; 7 bases are a match to TRBD1. The CDR3 loop spans 14 amino acids. In germline, CDR1 is KGHSH, CDR2 LQKENI. The V gene end was trimmed by 5 bases and the J gene end by 1 base; junction bases not matched to a gene: 4. The CDR3 region has the DNA TGTGCCAGCTCAGCCCGACAGGGCCAAGAGACCCAGTACTTC. Amino acids: CASSARQGQETQYF. The complete variable domain, with remaining parts taken from reference TRBV18 and TRBJ2-5, reads NAGVMQNPRHLVRRRGQEARLRCSPMKGHSHVYWYRQLPEEGLKFMVYLQKENIIDESGMPKERFSAEFPKEGPSILRIQQVVRGDSAAYFCASSARQGQETQYFGPGTRLLVL.

This clone came up a few times. The chain has TRBV25-1 and TRBJ1-4; no clear D gene. V dropped 3 bases and J dropped 4 bases, with 12 bases sitting between them. Germline CDR1 and CDR2: MGHDK and SYGVNS. The CDR3 has 15 residues. The CDR3 here is CASSDPRVNNEKLFF. The CDR3 DNA reads as TGTGCCAGCAGTGACCCTCGCGTAAATAATGAAAAACTGTTTTTT.

The chain employs TRBV18 and TRBJ1-1, with D possibly TRBD1 on 6 matching bases. The V gene lost 4 bases and the J gene lost 1 base, with 13 bases spanning the gap. Germline assignment: CDR1 KGHSH and CDR2 LQKENI. CDR3 size: 15 residues. The CDR3 DNA reads as TGTGCCAGCTCACTAGTGGACAGTCCGAACACTGAAGCTTTCTTT. This encodes CASSLVDSPNTEAFF.

The chain is built from TRBV28 and TRBJ1-1; tentative D call: TRBD1 (5 bases). CDR1 MDHEN and CDR2 SYDVKM come from the germline V gene. This CDR3 has 16 residues. Trimming took off 3 bases at V and 4 bases at J, with 18 bases between the two ends. The CDR3 bases are TGTGCCAGCAGTTTTGTAGGGGATTGGGGTGGCACTGAAGCTTTCTTT. Translation gives CASSFVGDWGGTEAFF.

This clone was observed a few times. V is TRBV6-5 and J is TRBJ2-7, with a weak D call TRBD1 (5 bases). V was pared by 7 bases and J by 5 bases, with 12 bases between. The germline V gene has CDR1 MNHEY and CDR2 SVGAGI. The CDR3 loop spans 12 amino acids. CDR3 sequence: CASTHDSHEQYF. The CDR3 DNA is TGTGCCAGCACCCATGACAGTCACGAGCAGTACTTC.

V is TRBV11-1 and J is TRBJ2-1; 10 nucleotides match TRBD1. CDR1 is SGHAT, CDR2 FQDESV, per germline (reference sequence). V was pared by 0 bases and J by 9 bases, with 5 bases of the junction left unmatched. This CDR3 has 15 residues. The CDR3 coding sequence is TGTGCCAGCAGCTTAGCAGGACAGGGGGGTGCTGAGCAGTTCTTC. It specifies CASSLAGQGGAEQFF. The full variable domain, in which reference TRBV11-1 and TRBJ2-1 provide the parts outside the CDR3, is EAEVAQSPRYKITEKSQAVAFWCDPISGHATLYWYRQILGQGPELLVQFQDESVVDDSQLPKDRFSAERLKGVDSTLKIQPAELGDSAMYLCASSLAGQGGAEQFFGPGTRLTVL.

This chain uses TRBV5-1 with TRBJ2-7, with D perhaps matching TRBD1 (5 bases). V was trimmed by 4 bases and J by 0 bases, leaving 8 bases between them. There are 13 residues in the CDR3. Per germline, CDR1 SGHRS and CDR2 YFSETQ. Written as DNA, the CDR3 is TGCGCCAGCAGCCCGACAGTCTCCTACGAGCAGTACTTC. Its translation is CASSPTVSYEQYF.

The chain couples TRBV5-6 to TRBJ2-7; 10 bases are shared with TRBD2. Germline V gene data show CDR1 as SGHDT and CDR2 as YYEEEE. V dropped 4 bases and J dropped 0; count of bases not matched to a gene: 4. CDR3 length: 15 amino acids. CDR3 DNA: TGTGCCAGCAGCCGACTAGCGGGCACCTCCTACGAGCAGTACTTC. Translated, it gives CASSRLAGTSYEQYF. Supplemented by reference TRBV5-6 and TRBJ2-7, the full variable domain reads DAGVTQSPTHLIKTRGQQVTLRCSPKSGHDTVSWYQQALGQGPQFIFQYYEEEERQRGNFPDRFSGHQFPNYSSELNVNALLLGDSALYLCASSRLAGTSYEQYFGPGTRLTVT.